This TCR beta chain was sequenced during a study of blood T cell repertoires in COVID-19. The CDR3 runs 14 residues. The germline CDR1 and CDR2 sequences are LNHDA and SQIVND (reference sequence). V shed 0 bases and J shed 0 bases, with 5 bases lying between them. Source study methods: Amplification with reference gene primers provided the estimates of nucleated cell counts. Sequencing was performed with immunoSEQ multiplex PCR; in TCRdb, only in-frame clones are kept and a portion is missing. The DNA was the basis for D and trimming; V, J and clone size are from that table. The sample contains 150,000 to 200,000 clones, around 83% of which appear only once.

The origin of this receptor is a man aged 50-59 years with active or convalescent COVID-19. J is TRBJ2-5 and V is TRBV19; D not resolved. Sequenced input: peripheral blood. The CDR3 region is CASSIDRYQETQYF. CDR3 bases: TGTGCCAGTAGTATAGACAGGTACCAAGAGACCCAGTACTTC.